This TCR beta chain comes out of a study of T cells in Graves' hyperthyroidism and ophthalmopathy. Points from the study as a whole: Most clonotypes expanded in thyroid above 0.001 were likewise present in blood.

In making diagnoses, clinical symptoms, serum thyroxine and TRAb, thyroid ultrasound and orbital computed tomography were all used. RNA transcripts yielded amplified TCR beta CDR3 regions. When the TCR CDR3 underwent first-round RT-PCR, the HTBI primer set was used. Via MiXCR, TCRdb re-called the multiplex PCR reads, giving one row per CDR3 protein. The sample has 270,000 or so distinct CDR3 sequences, approximately 16% seen once; the top ten hold about 33%. As for this clonotype: Its matching antigen is unknown.

Germline V gene sequence: CDR1 MNHEY, CDR2 SMNVEV (reference sequence). The CDR3 consists of 14 residues. V shed 6 bases and J 2 bases; nucleotides not matched to a gene: 6. The chain recombines TRBV27 with TRBJ2-5, with 7 nucleotides matching TRBD2. The receptor was isolated from a woman aged 45-65 years with Graves' hyperthyroidism that later progressed to Graves' ophthalmopathy. The sequencing input was blood. In nucleotides, the CDR3 is TGTGCCAGCAGGACTAGCAGATTTCAAGAGACCCAGTACTTC. Its translation is CASRTSRFQETQYF.